The entry below gives a single T cell receptor beta chain sequence along with its context. The CDR3 is 12 residues long. Germline CDR1 is WSHSY and CDR2 is SAAADI. Trimming removed 10 bases from V and 5 bases from J, with 14 bases in between. The study drew participants aged about 18 to 90 years from some 24 US areas. Participants reported their clinical history, and cohort assignment relied on those reports. This entry is derived from a study of blood T cell repertoires in COVID-19. Sequencing was performed with immunoSEQ multiplex PCR; in TCRdb, only in-frame clones are kept and a portion is missing. The sample has approximately 300,000 clones; approximately 90% are singletons.

This clonotype was obtained from a young woman who had been exposed to COVID-19. The specimen was PBMCs or T cells enriched from blood (not recorded which). V and J are TRBV10-2 and TRBJ1-2; a weak D match, TRBD1 (6 bases). Here the CDR3 reads CAIKGGDYGYTF. The CDR3, as DNA: TGCGCCATCAAAGGGGGGGATTATGGCTACACCTTC.